This T cell receptor beta chain emerged from a study of cytomegalovirus exposure and HLA in healthy donors (TCRdb year 2017). Background for the entire study: According to an earlier analysis of several hundred of the donors, about 179 million T cells yielded some 120 million unique TCR beta sequences and around 280 Gb of sequence data. Approximately 300 gigabases of sequencing data and approximately 80 million unique TCR sequences were included in an early release covering about 700 HLA-typed donors. The genetic ancestry cluster associated with self-reported Caucasian donors included around 76% of the 350 to 500 genotyped donors. The aim of the study was to test whether cataloging public T cell receptors could identify signatures of past pathogen exposure. The study profiled the T cell repertoires of some 610 subjects by immunosequencing and related them to cytomegalovirus serostatus. A separate validation cohort of approximately 120 different subjects was used in addition to the 666-subject first cohort. High-throughput TCR immunosequencing, statistical association of individual TCRs with disease status, and machine learning were combined to predict cytomegalovirus infection status. To study patterns of TCR occurrence, a later analysis re-analyzed previously published TCR beta repertoires from 600 to 750 donors and added high-resolution HLA genotyping. The later analysis used no new phenotypic data to find candidate immune exposures, relying instead on TCR beta sequences and their occurrence across donors. An earlier analysis of about 620 of the donors applied high-throughput TCR beta sequencing to assess whether each TCR beta V gene segment acted as functional or pseudogenic. Donor age, sex, ethnicity and CMV serostatus were compiled alongside the repertoire data. Genome-wide SNP genotypes for about 65% of the 666 donors were used in a later genetic analysis, which treated that subset as a discovery cohort. All discovery cohort repertoires had been generated using a single sequencing platform. Both class I and class II loci were covered by HLA typing, at four-digit resolution. Typing coverage varied by locus: roughly 629-630 donors for A, B, C, DRB1 and DQB1; roughly 520 for DQA1; some 610 for DPA1; approximately 470 for DPB1. Because of strong linkage in the cohort, five DR-DQ haplotypes were treated as single units for association and clustering. Among roughly 400 genotyped donors of the cohort, an average of roughly 240,000 unique TCR beta nucleotide sequences were sequenced per donor, around 20% of them non-productive. Results the study describes overall, beyond this receptor: In a later analysis, most CMV-associated TCR beta chains were found to appear HLA-restricted, with HLA associations seemingly driven largely by CMV exposure. The study listed 164 TCR beta chains as associated with cytomegalovirus. The authors suggested that the approach could potentially be generalized to other disease states and immunological phenotypes. Specific HLA alleles were associated with some 15,000 TCR beta sequences at a false discovery rate of 0.05 in a later analysis. Because some donors lacked HLA typing at each locus, the association tests relied only on the typed subset. A few of the identified cytomegalovirus-associated TCR beta chains were confirmed in vitro to be specific for cytomegalovirus antigens. The only immune exposure information available for the cohort was CMV serostatus. Roughly uniform sequencing depth across donors was assumed in presence/absence analyses, although this assumption may not hold. Some 16 rarely observed V segments, including chromosome 9 orphons, were excluded from the earlier analysis of a few hundred of the donors because counts were too low. Most TCR sequences were seen in very few donors, while some public TCRs were found in many individuals. In a later analysis, several top co-occurrence clusters were reported to appear linked to parvovirus B19, influenza, CMV and Epstein-Barr virus. Cytomegalovirus status was reported to be diagnosed by the classifier with high specificity and sensitivity in both the original and validation cohorts. This cohort had only TCR beta chains sequenced, and the lack of alpha or paired-chain data limited which features could be detected. Compared with equally common non-associated chains, HLA-associated TCR beta chains in a later analysis were more clonally expanded and had lower generation probabilities. An earlier analysis of approximately 530 of the donors showed that most TCR beta V segments appeared in productive rearrangements either about 87% or about 30% of the time, which broadly matched IMGT annotations. V-gene and J-gene trimming of TCR beta chains was associated with a missense DCLRE1C variant in a later genetic analysis, and the association was replicated in an independent cohort. A cluster of highly shared sequence variants was judged likely to be a technical artifact of the sequencing pipeline. Correlated functional status among segregating V segments might reflect linkage disequilibrium, but an unknown experimental factor could not be ruled out. Some IMGT-functional V segments, including TRBV6-2 and TRBV6-3, could not be distinguished by the 87-base-pair reads and were therefore excluded. A later genetic analysis reported fewer N-insertions in productive TCRs among donors in an Asian-associated ancestry cluster than the approximately 700-donor mean. Strong co-occurrence of HLA alleles, especially DR and DQ, made assigning TCR associations to individual alleles difficult. According to a later analysis, TCR association rates differed among HLA loci, with DRB1 alleles showing the most associated TCRs and HLA-C alleles showing the fewest. A further reported finding was that TCR beta sequences accurately predicted the HLA-A and HLA-B alleles for most subjects in the first cohort.

Libraries were prepared through the immunoSEQ multiplex PCR assay. For the multiplex PCR, a mixture combining 60 forward primers for TCR Vbeta segments and 13 reverse primers for TCR Jbeta segments was used. Amplification of the CDR3 region of rearranged TCR beta genes was performed with a multiplex PCR assay on genomic DNA. The Illumina HiSeq System was used to sequence the amplified TCR beta libraries as 87-base-pair reads. As for the original processing: A later analysis tallied tens of millions of unique TCR beta chains across the 610 or so repertoires, and approximately 11 million of those chains were shared by two or more donors. Raw reads were error-corrected and collapsed into unique sequences with a nearest-neighbor algorithm that merged closely related sequences to remove PCR and sequencing errors. V, D and J gene segments were assigned by aligning CDR3 sequences to IMGT reference sequences. For a sequence to be retained, a match of at least six nucleotides was required to both a V gene segment and a J gene segment. A rearrangement was called productive if the CDR3 had no stop codons and remained in frame with V and J, and every other rearrangement was called non-productive. Following IMGT convention, CDR3 was defined as the stretch from the second conserved V-encoded cysteine up to the conserved J-encoded phenylalanine. In an earlier analysis of roughly 610 of the donors, sequences lacking an unambiguous match to a single V gene segment were excluded. An earlier analysis of several hundred of the donors called V segments functional above 56.7% productive rearrangements and segregating when the between-donor standard deviation exceeded 5%. A statistical classification framework was developed to diagnose cytomegalovirus status using the catalog of TCR beta chain sequences. In a later analysis, TCR nucleotide sequences were compared against IMGT/GENE-DB human TR gene sequences so that V and J genes could be assigned. In a later analysis, CDR3 sequences and most-parsimonious VDJ recombination scenarios were assigned using the TCRdist pipeline. In a later analysis, each TCR beta chain was defined by its CDR3 amino acid sequence together with its V-gene family, and reads without a unique V-gene family were excluded. A later analysis removed 550 to 700 highly shared, low-generation-probability nucleotide sequences to deal with suspected cross-contamination and a sequencing artifact. In a later analysis, a clonal expansion index for each public chain was calculated from normalized within-repertoire ranks of inferred template counts. A later analysis computed generation probabilities with a VDJ recombination model fitted to out-of-frame rearrangements, and checked the results against IGoR. Hypergeometric tests were used in a later analysis to score TCR-TCR, TCR-HLA and TCR-CMV co-occurrence, with a repertoire-size bias correction applied to the TCR pairs. False discovery rates were estimated in a later analysis by permuting HLA or CMV assignments 20 times. In a later analysis, co-occurring TCRs were grouped using DBSCAN, and TCRdist sequence similarity was added for clustering within HLA-allele-positive subsets. Repertoires with fewer than 30,000 or more than 120,000 public chains were left out of co-occurrence clustering, as were four to six repertoires with anomalous nucleotide sharing. Imported from immuneACCESS, the table was reduced by TCRdb to in-frame sequences with V and J called. These copies leave out some clones; in studies compared against another copy, an unresolved V gene accounts for under half, and the cause of the remainder is not known. V, J and clone size were drawn from that table, and D and trimming were deduced from the DNA. The sample profile shows around 170,000 clones; around four fifths of them were found once. Approximately 1.5% of the sample lies in the top ten.

V drops 0 bases and J drops 8 bases, leaving 17 bases in between. Counted from cysteine to phenylalanine, this CDR3 has 15 amino acids. Just CDR3 DNA is preserved here, 45 bases in frame from base 1. For CDR1 and CDR2, the germline V gene lists SGHRS and YFSETQ. About this clone: The antigen this receptor binds is unknown. Base qualities are not provided; no much larger clone lies one nucleotide away.

The cohort consisted of 670 or so healthy bone marrow donors. At the time of sampling, all cohort members were nominally healthy, though unrecorded immune exposures were likely present. The donor was CMV seronegative and belonged to the group of 380 or so seronegative cohort members. Each donor provided a peripheral blood sample, and peripheral blood mononuclear cells were used for TCR beta sequencing. The Qiagen DNeasy Blood Extraction Kit was used to extract genomic DNA from the blood cell samples. What was sequenced was PBMCs. The sequence came from a woman aged 18-29 years in good health and CMV-seronegative. The rearrangement combines TRBV5-1 with TRBJ1-2; no D gene can be assigned with confidence. The CDR3 reads as follows: CASSLATTRSYGYTF. The nucleotides read TGCGCCAGCAGCTTGGCCACGACAAGGTCTTACGGCTACACCTTC.